This T cell receptor (beta chain) was captured by sequencing in a study of CD8+CD57+ T cells in acquired aplastic anemia. Profiling that covered TCR beta VDJ and CDR3 relied on genomic DNA as its template. TCRdb re-derived calls from the reads in MiXCR, one entry per CDR3 protein. The table lists roughly 80,000 distinct CDR3 sequences, roughly 72% of them singletons. Patients selected for sequencing had displayed CD8+CD57+ cell expansion by flow cytometry. V lost 4 bases to trimming and J lost 1 base; unmatched junction nucleotides: 10. Germline CDR1 MGHDK, CDR2 SYGVNS. The CDR3 runs 17 residues. The sample was sorted CD4+, CD8+, or CD8+CD57+ T cells (not recorded which) from PBMCs. The TCR originated in a human donor with aplastic anemia. This sequence joins TRBV25-1 and TRBJ2-7; 10 bases align to TRBD1. CDR3 coding DNA: TGTGCCAGCAGTGGCCACGTCCGGGACAGGGGTTCCTACGAGCAGTACTTC. As protein: CASSGHVRDRGSYEQYF.